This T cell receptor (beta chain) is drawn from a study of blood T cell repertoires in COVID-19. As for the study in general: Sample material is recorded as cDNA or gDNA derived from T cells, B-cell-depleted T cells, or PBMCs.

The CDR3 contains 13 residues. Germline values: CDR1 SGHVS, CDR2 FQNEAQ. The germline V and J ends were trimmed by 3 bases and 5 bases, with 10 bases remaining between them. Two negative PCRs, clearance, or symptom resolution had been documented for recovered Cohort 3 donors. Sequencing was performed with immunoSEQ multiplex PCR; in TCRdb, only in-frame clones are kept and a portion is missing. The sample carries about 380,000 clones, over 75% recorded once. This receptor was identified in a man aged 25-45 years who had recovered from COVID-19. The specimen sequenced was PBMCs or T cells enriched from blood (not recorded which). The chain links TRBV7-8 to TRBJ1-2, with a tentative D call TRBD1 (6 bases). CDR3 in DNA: TGTGCCAGCAGCTTCGGGGGGCCTTATGGCTACACCTTC. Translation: CASSFGGPYGYTF.